The 23 T cell receptor beta chains reported below all come from one sample, sequenced in a study of tumor and adjacent non-tumor tissue in lung cancer. TCRbeta libraries were built with three rounds of nested PCR, modified from ARM-PCR. TCRdb passed the multiplex PCR reads through MiXCR, listing each CDR3 protein once. The table shows 60,000 to 90,000 distinct CDR3 sequences, with about three quarters occurring only once. No cell sorting was done before RNA was extracted from the tissue. Sequencing was done on a sample of lung tumor tissue. Receptors originate from a woman in her 50s with non-small cell lung cancer.

Comment on this clonotype: A read error is possible here, since a much larger clone lies one base away. The chain couples TRBV10-3 to TRBJ2-3, with D maybe TRBD1 (6 bases). In germline, CDR1 is ENHRY, CDR2 SYGVKD. V dropped 8 bases and J dropped 2 bases, with 17 bases sitting between them. This CDR3 spans 15 amino acids. The DNA for the CDR3 is TGTGCCATCGGGGGCCGGGGAAGTGCCACAGATACGCAGTATTTT. Encoded protein: CAIGGRGSATDTQYF.

With regard to this clonotype: At one end, the junction sequence differs from germline, possibly due to a read error. The chain carries TRBV29-1 and TRBJ2-3, with TRBD2 matching 10 bases. The germline V gene has CDR1 SQVTM and CDR2 ANQGSEA. The CDR3 has 14 amino acids. CDR3 residues: CSVSSGRESNTQYF. In nucleotides, the CDR3 is TGCAGCGTTTCTAGCGGGAGAGAGTCAAATACACAGTACTTT.

There are a few counts of this clonotype. One end of the junction is discordant with germline, which a read error may explain. J is TRBJ2-1 and V is TRBV6-2 or TRBV6-3; TRBD1 aligns across 9 bases. This CDR3 has 16 residues. Germline-derived CDR1 and CDR2 are MNHEY and SVGEGT. The CDR3: CASTSFGGTGFGEQFF. As DNA, the CDR3 is TGTGCCAGCACTTCCTTCGGCGGGACAGGGTTTGGTGAGCAGTTTTTC.

Note on this clonotype: Since no conserved phenylalanine or tryptophan closes the CDR3, a read error is the likely cause. The DNA is left out, because the CDR3 cannot be placed on it with certainty; the CDR3 is given as TCRdb lists it. The chain uses TRBV12-3 or TRBV12-4 and TRBJ1-5. The CDR3 is 15 amino acids long, termini counted. Here the CDR3 reads CASSLLGSGNQPKQS.

The chain carries TRBV6-6 and TRBJ2-7; D possibly corresponds to TRBD2 (5 bases). Trimming pared 7 bases from V and 1 base from J, leaving 14 bases between. The length of the CDR3 is 14 residues. Germline lookup yields CDR1 MNHNY and CDR2 SVGAGI (reference sequence). The CDR3 here is CASITGISSYEQYF. The CDR3 coding sequence is TGTGCCAGCATCACCGGGATTAGTTCCTACGAGCAGTACTTC.

A word on this clonotype: The junction shows a germline mismatch at one end, possibly a read error. The V call is TRBV29-1, the J call TRBJ2-7; D is tentatively TRBD1 or TRBD2 (5 bases each). Germline loops: CDR1 SQVTM, CDR2 ANQGSEA. The CDR3 runs 15 residues. The CDR3 protein is CSVKRSGTPAYEQYF. The CDR3 bases are TGCAGCGTTAAAAGATCGGGGACCCCCGCCTACGAACAGTACTTC.

To note about this clonotype: The junction and the germline gene differ at one end; a read error may be behind it. The rearrangement joins TRBV24-1 to TRBJ2-3; maybe TRBD2 (5 bases). The CDR3 covers 16 residues. In germline, CDR1 is KGHDR, CDR2 SFDVKD. CDR3 coding DNA: TGTGCCATCAGTGATTTGGTTTTTGGGAGCGCAGATACGCAGTATTTT. Protein: CAISDLVFGSADTQYF.

This clonotype was recorded a few times. A much more abundant neighbour one base away suggests this may be a read error. This chain uses TRBV10-3 with TRBJ1-3; D is uncertain. The CDR3 sequence is 14 residues long. Germline V gene lookup returns CDR1 ENHRY and CDR2 SYGVKD. Trimming left V 4 bases short and J 0 bases short, with 7 bases between. CDR3 loop: CAISGRNSGNTIYF. The CDR3 DNA reads as TGTGCCATCAGTGGCCGGAACTCTGGAAACACCATATATTTT.

Notes on this clonotype: No conserved phenylalanine or tryptophan is present at the end of the CDR3, so a read error is the likely explanation. This chain links TRBV11-2 with TRBJ2-3; D is uncertain. The CDR3 sequence is 14 residues long. CDR1 and CDR2 from the germline V gene are SGHAT and FQNNGV. In nucleotides, the CDR3 is TGTGCCATCAGCTTAAGGTCCCGCACAGATACGCAGTATTAT. Its protein product is CAISLRSRTDTQYY.

Comment on this clonotype: Mismatch with germline at one junction end may stem from a read error. The CDR3 reads CANSERVSREDQHQHF. The CDR3 coding sequence is TGTGCCAACAGTGAAAGGGTCTCCAGGGAGGACCAGCACCAGCATTTT. The V call is TRBV6-1, the J call TRBJ1-5; a possible D gene is TRBD1 (5 bases). Germline CDR1 reads MNHNS; CDR2 reads SASEGT. The CDR3 sequence is 16 residues long.

A word on this clonotype: A much larger clonotype is one base distant, so this may be a read error. The CDR3 does not end in the conserved phenylalanine or tryptophan, so this is likely a read error. No DNA is shown, since the ends of the CDR3 on it are uncertain; the CDR3 is the one TCRdb lists. The chain links TRBV21-1 to TRBJ2-4; the table's D gene call, TRBD2, was not cross checked with the DNA. TRBV21-1 counts as a pseudogene. The CDR3 length is 18 residues, termini included. The CDR3 spells CASSKVWRGREAKNIQYL.

About this clonotype itself: No conserved phenylalanine or tryptophan ends this CDR3, so it is likely a read error. V usage is TRBV6-5 and J usage is TRBJ2-5, with no clear D. CDR1 MNHEY and CDR2 SVGAGI come from the germline V gene. This CDR3 comprises 12 residues. The CDR3 DNA follows: TGTGCCAGCATTTACAATGGGGAGACCCAGTACCTC. It codes for CASIYNGETQYL.

On this clonotype: Possible read error: a much larger clone is one base away. The rearrangement joins TRBV20-1 to TRBJ1-5; D may be TRBD1 (5 bases). Germline assignment: CDR1 DFQATT and CDR2 SNEGSKA (reference sequence). The CDR3 is 14 amino acids. V was cut by 0 bases and J by 3 bases, with 9 bases left in between. In nucleotides, the CDR3 is TGCAGTGCTAGAGAGGGACCGATCAATCAGCCCCAGCATTTT. This encodes CSAREGPINQPQHF.

The gene calls are TRBV4-2 and TRBJ1-1; D remains ambiguous. Trimming removed 0 bases from V and 5 bases from J, with 19 bases in between. The CDR3 loop spans 17 amino acids. CDR1 is LGHNA and CDR2 is YNFKEQ in the germline V gene. The CDR3 spells CASSQESLGSLGTEAFF. In nucleotides, the CDR3 is TGTGCCAGCAGCCAAGAATCCCTTGGGTCTCTGGGTACTGAAGCTTTCTTT.

About this clonotype: Germline and junction disagree at one end, which may indicate a read error. This chain uses TRBV12-3 or TRBV12-4 with TRBJ2-2; D is perhaps TRBD1 (7 bases). The CDR3 sequence is 15 residues long. Here the CDR3 reads CASSLIGGYTGEMFF. CDR3 DNA: TGTGCCAGCAGTTTAATAGGGGGGTACACAGGGGAGATGTTTTTT.

Points on this clonotype: The junction shows a germline mismatch at one end, possibly a read error. This rearrangement joins TRBV14 to TRBJ2-1; a weak D match, TRBD2 (5 bases). CDR3 length equals 14 residues. Germline V lookup: CDR1 SGHDN, CDR2 FVKESK. This chain's CDR3 is CDSSQDSMASEQFF. The CDR3 DNA reads TGTGACAGCAGCCAAGATAGTATGGCTAGCGAGCAGTTCTTC.

About this clonotype: The missing conserved phenylalanine or tryptophan at the end of this CDR3 makes a read error likely. The V call is TRBV12-3 or TRBV12-4, the J call TRBJ2-7; D is undetermined. The CDR3 contains 13 residues. CDR3 protein: CASSPLRGHEQYY. The CDR3 nucleotides are TGTGCTAGCAGTCCCTTGCGAGGCCACGAGCAGTACTAC.

As regards this clonotype: The germline gene is not matched at one end of the junction; a read error may be the cause. The chain recombines TRBV7-8 with TRBJ1-2; D ambiguous. The CDR3 is 14 residues long. The germline V gene has CDR1 SGHVS and CDR2 FQNEAQ. This chain's CDR3 is CASSLAPVGYGYTF. The CDR3, as DNA: TGTGCCAGTAGCTTAGCGCCGGTGGGCTATGGCTACACCTTC.

This clonotype appeared many times. The chain carries TRBV5-1 and TRBJ2-5, with TRBD2 identical over 11 bases. J gave up 4 bases and V 6 bases, and 11 bases lay outside the gene matches. The length of the CDR3 is 16 residues. The germline CDR1 and CDR2 sequences are SGHRS and YFSETQ. CDR3 region: CASKGIAGGPGETQYF. The CDR3 region has the DNA TGCGCCAGCAAGGGAATAGCGGGAGGGCCAGGAGAGACCCAGTACTTC.

A note on this clonotype: No conserved phenylalanine or tryptophan ends this CDR3, so it is likely a read error. This rearrangement joins TRBV11-2 to TRBJ1-2; TRBD1 might be the D (5 bases). Germline V lookup: CDR1 SGHAT, CDR2 FQNNGV. Between the trimmed V and J ends, which lost 8 bases and 2 bases, there was a span of 15 bases. This CDR3 has 14 residues. The CDR3 is CASGGGTSNYGYTI. Written as DNA, the CDR3 is TGTGCCAGCGGGGGGGGGACGTCCAACTATGGCTACACCATT.

This clonotype was observed once. The chain joins TRBV6-6 to TRBJ2-7; no firm D call. Trimming pared 8 bases from V and 5 bases from J, leaving 19 bases between. The CDR3 runs to 14 residues. Germline assignment: CDR1 MNHNY and CDR2 SVGAGI (reference sequence). The CDR3 reads CASGARRNRNEQYF. The CDR3 DNA reads TGTGCCAGCGGTGCTCGGCGGAATCGGAACGAGCAGTACTTC.

About this clonotype itself: Its ends do not fully match the called genes, so a read error is possible. V and J are TRBV10-3 and TRBJ2-7; a possible D gene is TRBD1 (5 bases). Germline CDR1 reads ENHRY; CDR2 reads SYGVKD. CDR3 length equals 15 residues. CDR3 coding DNA: TGTACCATCAACCCCAGCAGGCCGCAAAGGGGCGAGCAGTACTTC. Translation gives CTINPSRPQRGEQYF.

V gene TRBV11-2 combines with J gene TRBJ2-1; the match to TRBD2 covers 7 bases. The CDR3 has 13 residues. Per germline, CDR1 SGHAT and CDR2 FQNNGV. CDR3 sequence: CTKGEGGSREQFF. The CDR3 bases are TGTACCAAAGGGGAGGGAGGGTCGCGCGAGCAGTTCTTC.